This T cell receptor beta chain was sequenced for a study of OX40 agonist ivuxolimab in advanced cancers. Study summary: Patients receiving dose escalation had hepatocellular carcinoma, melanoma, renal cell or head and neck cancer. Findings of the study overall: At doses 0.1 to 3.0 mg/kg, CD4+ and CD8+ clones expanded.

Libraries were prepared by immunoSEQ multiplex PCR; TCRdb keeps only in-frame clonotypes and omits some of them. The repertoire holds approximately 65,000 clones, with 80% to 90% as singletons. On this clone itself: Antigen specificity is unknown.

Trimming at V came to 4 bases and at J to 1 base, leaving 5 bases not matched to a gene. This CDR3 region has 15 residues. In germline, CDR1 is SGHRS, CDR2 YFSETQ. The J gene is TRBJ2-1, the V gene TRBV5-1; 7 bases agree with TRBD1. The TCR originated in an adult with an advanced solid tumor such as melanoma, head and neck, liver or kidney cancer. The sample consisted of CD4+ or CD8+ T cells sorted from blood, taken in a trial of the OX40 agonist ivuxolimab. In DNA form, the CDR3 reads TGCGCCAGCAGCCTACAGGGGCGGTCCTACAATGAGCAGTTCTTC. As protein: CASSLQGRSYNEQFF.